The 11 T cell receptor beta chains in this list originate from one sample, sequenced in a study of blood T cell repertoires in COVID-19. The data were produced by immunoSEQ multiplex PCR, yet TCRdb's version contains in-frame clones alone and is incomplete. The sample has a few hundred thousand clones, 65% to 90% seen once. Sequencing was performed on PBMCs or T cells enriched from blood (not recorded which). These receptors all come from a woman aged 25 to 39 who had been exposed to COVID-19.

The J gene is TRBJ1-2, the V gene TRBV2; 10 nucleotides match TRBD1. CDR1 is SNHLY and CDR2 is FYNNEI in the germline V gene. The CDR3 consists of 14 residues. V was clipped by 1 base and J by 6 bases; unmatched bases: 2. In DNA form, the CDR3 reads TGTGCCAGCAGTGAAGGGACAGGGGGTAATGGCTACACCTTC. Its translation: CASSEGTGGNGYTF.

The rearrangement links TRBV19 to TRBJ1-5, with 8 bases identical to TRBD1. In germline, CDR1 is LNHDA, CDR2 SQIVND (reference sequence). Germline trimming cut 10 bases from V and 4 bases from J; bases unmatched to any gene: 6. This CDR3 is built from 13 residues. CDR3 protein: CATSGQVNQPQHF. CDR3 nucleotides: TGTGCCACCTCGGGACAGGTGAATCAGCCCCAGCATTTT.

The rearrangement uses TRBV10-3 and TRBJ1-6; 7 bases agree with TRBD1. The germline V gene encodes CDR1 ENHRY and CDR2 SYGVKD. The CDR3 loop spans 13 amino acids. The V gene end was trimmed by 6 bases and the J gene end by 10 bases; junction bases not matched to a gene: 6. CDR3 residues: CAIRTGSESPLHF. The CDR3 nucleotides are TGTGCCATCAGGACAGGGTCAGAGTCACCCCTCCACTTT.

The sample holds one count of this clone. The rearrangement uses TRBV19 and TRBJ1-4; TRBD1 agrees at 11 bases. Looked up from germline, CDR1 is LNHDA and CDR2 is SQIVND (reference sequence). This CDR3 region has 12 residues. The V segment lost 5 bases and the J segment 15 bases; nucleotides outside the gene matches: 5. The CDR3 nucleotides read TGTGCCAGTAGTGTCCGGGACAGGGGGATGTTTTTT. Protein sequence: CASSVRDRGMFF.

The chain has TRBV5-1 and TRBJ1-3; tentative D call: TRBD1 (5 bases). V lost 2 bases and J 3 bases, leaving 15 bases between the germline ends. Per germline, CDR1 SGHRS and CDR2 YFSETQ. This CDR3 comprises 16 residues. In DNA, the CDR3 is TGCGCCAGCAGCTTTGGTGACAGATTAATTGGAAACACCATATATTTT. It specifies CASSFGDRLIGNTIYF. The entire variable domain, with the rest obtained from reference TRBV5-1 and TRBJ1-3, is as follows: KAGVTQTPRYLIKTRGQQVTLSCSPISGHRSVSWYQQTPGQGLQFLFEYFSETQRNKGNFPGRFSGRQFSNSRSEMNVSTLELGDSALYLCASSFGDRLIGNTIYFGEGSWLTVV.

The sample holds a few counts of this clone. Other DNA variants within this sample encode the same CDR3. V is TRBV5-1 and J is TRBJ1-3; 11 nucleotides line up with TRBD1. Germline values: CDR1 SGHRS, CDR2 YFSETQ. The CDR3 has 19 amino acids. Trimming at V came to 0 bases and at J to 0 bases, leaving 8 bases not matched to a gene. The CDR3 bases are TGCGCCAGCAGCTTGGGGACAGGGGGCTCCATGAGCTCTGGAAACACCATATATTTT. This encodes CASSLGTGGSMSSGNTIYF.

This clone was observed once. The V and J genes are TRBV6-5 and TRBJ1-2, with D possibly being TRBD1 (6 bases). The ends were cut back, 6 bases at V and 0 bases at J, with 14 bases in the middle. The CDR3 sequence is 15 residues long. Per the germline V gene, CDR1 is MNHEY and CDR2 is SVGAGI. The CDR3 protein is CASRAGTQTNYGYTF. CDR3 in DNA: TGTGCCAGCAGAGCCGGGACACAGACTAACTATGGCTACACCTTC.

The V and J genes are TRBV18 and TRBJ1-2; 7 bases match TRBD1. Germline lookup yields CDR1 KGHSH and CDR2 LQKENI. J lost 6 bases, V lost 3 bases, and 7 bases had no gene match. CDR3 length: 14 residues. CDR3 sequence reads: CASSPAVQGNGYTF. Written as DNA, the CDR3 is TGTGCCAGCTCACCGGCCGTACAGGGGAATGGCTACACCTTC.

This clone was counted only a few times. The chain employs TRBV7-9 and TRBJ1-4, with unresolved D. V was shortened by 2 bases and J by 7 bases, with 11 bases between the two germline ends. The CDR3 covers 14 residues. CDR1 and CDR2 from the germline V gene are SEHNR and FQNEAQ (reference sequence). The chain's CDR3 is CASSLLISGEKLFF. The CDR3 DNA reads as TGTGCCAGCAGCTTACTTATTAGTGGTGAAAAACTGTTTTTT. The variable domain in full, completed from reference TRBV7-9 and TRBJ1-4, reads DTGVSQNPRHKITKRGQNVTFRCDPISEHNRLYWYRQTLGQGPEFLTYFQNEAQLEKSRLLSDRFSAERPKGSFSTLEIQRTEQGDSAMYLCASSLLISGEKLFFGSGTQLSVL.

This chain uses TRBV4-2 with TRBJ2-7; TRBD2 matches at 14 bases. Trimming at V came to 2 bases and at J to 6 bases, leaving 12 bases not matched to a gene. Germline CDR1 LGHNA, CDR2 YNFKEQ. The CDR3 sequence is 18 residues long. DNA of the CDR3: TGTGCCAGCAGCCAACTCCGGACTAGCGGGGGGCAGGGCTCCGAGCAGTACTTC. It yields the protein CASSQLRTSGGQGSEQYF.

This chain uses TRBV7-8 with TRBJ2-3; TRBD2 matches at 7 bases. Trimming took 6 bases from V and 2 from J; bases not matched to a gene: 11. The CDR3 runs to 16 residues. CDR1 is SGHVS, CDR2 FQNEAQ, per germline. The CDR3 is CASRNKGLQITDTQYF. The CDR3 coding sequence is TGTGCCAGCAGAAATAAGGGACTACAAATCACAGATACGCAGTATTTT.